This section outlines one T cell receptor beta chain sequence together with its context. Its antigen is unidentified. This sample is part of a study of OX40 agonist ivuxolimab in advanced cancers. Study information: Cohort: around 83% men, mean age approximately 60, aged about 23 to 80. Partial responses were recorded for three patients, including one with hepatocellular carcinoma and two with cutaneous melanoma.

V lost 0 bases, J lost 4 bases, and 1 base lay in between. This CDR3 is built from 12 residues. CDR1 is SGDLS and CDR2 is YYNGEE in the germline V gene. The method was immunoSEQ multiplex PCR; TCRdb's version includes in-frame clones alone and lacks a portion of them. The sample comprises tens of thousands of clones, approximately 94% of which are singletons, and more than 15% rests with the top ten. General study findings and limits: The average count of expanded clones was higher among CD8+ T cells than among CD4+.

The material was CD4+ or CD8+ T cells sorted from blood, obtained in a trial of the OX40 agonist ivuxolimab. The chain employs TRBV9 and TRBJ2-2; D gene uncertain. The TCR sequence derives from an adult with an advanced solid tumor such as melanoma, head and neck, liver or kidney cancer. CDR3: CASSVATGELFF. CDR3 DNA: TGTGCCAGCAGCGTAGCCACCGGGGAGCTGTTTTTT. Looking up the rest from reference TRBV9 and TRBJ2-2 gives the full variable domain: DSGVTQTPKHLITATGQRVTLRCSPRSGDLSVYWYQQSLDQGLQFLIQYYNGEERAKGNILERFSAQQFPDLHSELNLSSLELGDSALYFCASSVATGELFFGEGSRLTVL.